These T cell receptor beta chains were read from a single sample in a study of vaccination effects on CD4 cells after COVID-19. Sequenced by immunoSEQ multiplex PCR; TCRdb stores in-frame clones only, minus some. The sample shows more than 55,000 clones, 78% of them seen only once. Their target antigens are unknown. The sequenced sample was CD4+ T cells from PBMCs cultured without peptide, obtained after COVID-19 vaccination. The origin of the receptors is a human donor who received a COVID-19 vaccine. Both conserved end residues are part of each CDR3. D genes are given only for firm matches. Some rows have no size entry. The others give once, few or many, or a class for an expanded clone.

size: .; V: TRBV19; D: TRBD1; J: TRBJ1-1; DNA: TGTGCCAGTAGCCAAACAGGGGCCCCGGCGGCTTTCTTT; CDR3: CASSQTGAPAAFF
size: .; V: TRBV29-1; D: .; J: TRBJ1-1; DNA: TGCAGCGTTGATGGCCGGGTTAACACTGAAGCTTTCTTT; CDR3: CSVDGRVNTEAFF
size: .; V: TRBV19; D: .; J: TRBJ1-5; DNA: TGTGCCAGTAGTCCCCAATCTGGCGTGGCCCAGCATTTT; CDR3: CASSPQSGVAQHF
size: .; V: TRBV6-5; D: .; J: TRBJ2-1; DNA: TGTGCCAGCAATCGCGGGACACACAATGAGCAGTTCTTC; CDR3: CASNRGTHNEQFF
size: .; V: TRBV30; D: TRBD2; J: TRBJ2-4; DNA: TGTGCCTGGAGTGTTGTGGGACTAGGGTCCCAGGTCAAAAACATTCAGTACTTC; CDR3: CAWSVVGLGSQVKNIQYF
size: .; V: TRBV30; D: .; J: TRBJ2-3; DNA: TGTGCCTGGAGTGTATCAGATACGCAGTATTTT; CDR3: CAWSVSDTQYF
size: few; V: TRBV27; D: .; J: TRBJ1-5; DNA: TGTGCCAGCAGTTTATCTCGGGGTGTCCAGCCCCAGCATTTT; CDR3: CASSLSRGVQPQHF
size: .; V: TRBV7-2; D: TRBD1; J: TRBJ2-3; DNA: TGTGCCAGCAGCCAACAGGGGGCTTATTCTAGCACAGATACGCAGTATTTT; CDR3: CASSQQGAYSSTDTQYF
size: .; V: TRBV6-2/TRBV6-3; D: .; J: TRBJ1-6; DNA: TGTGCCAGCAGTTGGGACAATTCACCCCTCCACTTT; CDR3: CASSWDNSPLHF
size: .; V: TRBV3-1/TRBV3-2; D: .; J: TRBJ1-1; DNA: TGTGCCAGCAGCCAAGACGGGGGGAGAGGGAACACTGAAGCTTTCTTT; CDR3: CASSQDGGRGNTEAFF
size: .; V: TRBV10-3; D: .; J: TRBJ1-2; DNA: TGTGCCACCACACCTGATAACTATGGCTACACCTTC; CDR3: CATTPDNYGYTF
size: .; V: TRBV13; D: TRBD1; J: TRBJ2-2; DNA: TGTGCCAGCAGCTTAGGAGAGGGACAGGGGTTCGGGGAGCTGTTTTTT; CDR3: CASSLGEGQGFGELFF
size: .; V: TRBV2; D: .; J: TRBJ2-2; DNA: TGTGCCAGCACCAGGGGGGCTAGAACTACCGGGGAGCTGTTTTTT; CDR3: CASTRGARTTGELFF
size: .; V: TRBV24-1; D: TRBD2; J: TRBJ2-1; DNA: TGTGCCACGAAAGCGGGAGAGATGTACAATGAGCAGTTCTTC; CDR3: CATKAGEMYNEQFF
size: once; V: TRBV5-1; D: TRBD2; J: TRBJ2-7; DNA: TGCGCCAGCAGCTTTAGCGGGGAGGTGTACGAGCAGTACTTC; CDR3: CASSFSGEVYEQYF
size: .; V: TRBV4-1; D: TRBD1; J: TRBJ2-7; DNA: TGCGCCAGCAGCCAAGGACCTCAGGGGGCGCGTAACGAGCGGTCCTTC; CDR3: CASSQGPQGARNERSF
size: .; V: TRBV7-2; D: TRBD1; J: TRBJ1-1; DNA: TGTGCCAGCAGCGTACAGGGGGCGGGCACTGAAGCTTTCTTT; CDR3: CASSVQGAGTEAFF
size: .; V: TRBV19; D: TRBD2; J: TRBJ2-1; DNA: TGTGCCAGTATGAAAGGGACTAGCGGGTACAATGAGCAGTTCTTC; CDR3: CASMKGTSGYNEQFF
size: .; V: TRBV2; D: .; J: TRBJ2-2; DNA: TGTGCCAGCAGTGTAGGCAGGGCCACCGGGGAGCTGTTTTTT; CDR3: CASSVGRATGELFF
size: .; V: TRBV3-1/TRBV3-2; D: TRBD2; J: TRBJ2-7; DNA: TGTGCCAGCAGCCACGGACTAGCGGGGGGGCCGACCTCCTACGAGCAGTACTTC; CDR3: CASSHGLAGGPTSYEQYF
size: .; V: TRBV3-1/TRBV3-2; D: .; J: TRBJ1-5; DNA: TGTGCCAGCAGCCCCGGGTATAGCAATCAGCCCCAGCATTTT; CDR3: CASSPGYSNQPQHF
size: .; V: TRBV7-9; D: TRBD1; J: TRBJ2-2; DNA: TGTGCCAGCAGCTACCCTAGAGGGGGCGCGGCCACCGGGGAGCTGTTTTTT; CDR3: CASSYPRGGAATGELFF
size: .; V: TRBV28; D: TRBD1; J: TRBJ2-2; DNA: TGTGCCAGCAGTCTCAAGGACAGGGTAATTGCCGGGGAGCTGTTTTTT; CDR3: CASSLKDRVIAGELFF
size: .; V: TRBV18; D: TRBD1; J: TRBJ1-2; DNA: TGTGCCAGCTCACCAGGACAGGACTATGGCTACACCTTC; CDR3: CASSPGQDYGYTF
size: .; V: TRBV18; D: .; J: TRBJ1-1; DNA: TGTGCCAGCCAACGGGTTGGTACTGAAGCTTTCTTT; CDR3: CASQRVGTEAFF
size: once; V: TRBV5-5; D: .; J: TRBJ1-1; DNA: TGTGCCAGCAGCTTGCCGGGACTGAACACTGAAGCTTTCTTT; CDR3: CASSLPGLNTEAFF
size: .; V: TRBV28; D: .; J: TRBJ1-3; DNA: TGTGCCAGCAGTCCCCCTGGGACCGGGGGTAGAGTAAACACCATATATTTT; CDR3: CASSPPGTGGRVNTIYF
size: .; V: TRBV3-1/TRBV3-2; D: .; J: TRBJ1-4; DNA: TGTGCCAGCAGCCAATTGCGGCAGGGAGGCTCCGAAAAACTGTTTTTT; CDR3: CASSQLRQGGSEKLFF
size: .; V: TRBV21-1; D: .; J: TRBJ1-2; DNA: TGTGCCAGCAAGAAGGGCGGGACAGGGCGCGCTAACTATGGCTACACCTTC; CDR3: CASKKGGTGRANYGYTF
size: few; V: TRBV5-4; D: .; J: TRBJ1-2; DNA: TGTGCCAGCAGCTTGTCAGCCCAGGGCTACACCTTC; CDR3: CASSLSAQGYTF
size: .; V: TRBV27; D: TRBD2; J: TRBJ2-3; DNA: TGTGCCAGCAGTCCCCTCGTAACGGCTAGCGGGTTTGCGGGGGGGCAGTATTTT; CDR3: CASSPLVTASGFAGGQYF
size: .; V: TRBV25-1; D: .; J: TRBJ2-3; DNA: TGTGCCAGCAGTGAATTTCTGGCTACCAGCACAGATACGCAGTATTTT; CDR3: CASSEFLATSTDTQYF
size: few; V: TRBV25-1; D: .; J: TRBJ1-5; DNA: TGTGCCAGCAGTGAAGTCAACAATCAGCCCCAGCATTTT; CDR3: CASSEVNNQPQHF
size: medium-sized; V: TRBV19; D: TRBD1; J: TRBJ1-2; DNA: TGTGCCAGTAGTGTAACCGGGACAGCCATCAACGGCTACACCTTC; CDR3: CASSVTGTAINGYTF
size: .; V: TRBV5-6; D: .; J: TRBJ2-5; DNA: TGTGCCAGCAGCTCCCCATCTTCCGGCCGGTCTCAGTACTTC; CDR3: CASSSPSSGRSQYF
size: .; V: TRBV4-2; D: TRBD1; J: TRBJ1-3; DNA: TGTGCCAGCAGCCCTCCGACAGGGGGAAACACCATATATTTT; CDR3: CASSPPTGGNTIYF
size: .; V: TRBV19; D: TRBD1; J: TRBJ1-4; DNA: TGTGCCACTGGGACAGGCCTTGTGGCTAATGAAAAACTGTTTTTT; CDR3: CATGTGLVANEKLFF
size: .; V: TRBV28; D: TRBD1; J: TRBJ2-2; DNA: TGTGCCAGCAGCGGAGGGACAGGGGGTATCACCGGGGAGCTGTTTTTT; CDR3: CASSGGTGGITGELFF
size: .; V: TRBV18; D: .; J: TRBJ2-7; DNA: TGTGCCAGCTCACCCGCGGGGAGCTACGAGCAGTACTTC; CDR3: CASSPAGSYEQYF
size: .; V: TRBV10-3; D: TRBD1; J: TRBJ2-7; DNA: TGTGCCACTACACTACAACAGGGGAGCGAGCAGTACTTC; CDR3: CATTLQQGSEQYF
size: .; V: TRBV5-1; D: TRBD2; J: TRBJ2-2; DNA: TGCGCCAGCAGCTTCCGGGAGACCGGGAGGGTTACGACCGGGGAGCTGTTTTTT; CDR3: CASSFRETGRVTTGELFF
size: .; V: TRBV10-3; D: TRBD1; J: TRBJ2-3; DNA: TGTGCCATCAGTCGACAGGGTACTACAGATACGCAGTATTTT; CDR3: CAISRQGTTDTQYF
size: .; V: TRBV5-4; D: TRBD1; J: TRBJ1-3; DNA: TGTGCCAGCAGCTTGGGATCGACAGGGCCTGGAAACACCATATATTTT; CDR3: CASSLGSTGPGNTIYF
size: .; V: TRBV29-1; D: TRBD1; J: TRBJ1-3; DNA: TGCAGCGTGGGGCGACAGGGAGGGTCTGGAAACACCATATATTTT; CDR3: CSVGRQGGSGNTIYF
size: .; V: TRBV7-8; D: TRBD2; J: TRBJ2-1; DNA: TGTGCCAGCAGCTTCGGGACTAGCGGACCCTACAATGAGCAGTTCTTC; CDR3: CASSFGTSGPYNEQFF
size: once; V: TRBV4-3; D: TRBD1; J: TRBJ1-2; DNA: TGCGCCAGCAGCCAAGATGTGGCAGGGGGCGACGATGGCTACACCTTC; CDR3: CASSQDVAGGDDGYTF